The 31 T cell receptor beta chains listed next were all sequenced from one sample in a study of blood T cell repertoires in COVID-19. Assay: immunoSEQ multiplex PCR; the TCRdb copy retains only in-frame clones and omits some. This table holds tens of thousands of clones, 65% to 90% found once. Sequencing was carried out using peripheral blood. The receptors shown here come from an older woman with acute or convalescent COVID-19.

CDR3 DNA: TGTGCCACCAGCAGAAACCCTCTGGGCCCGGCGAACACTGAAGCTTTCTTT. Translating it yields CATSRNPLGPANTEAFF. The chain combines TRBV15 with TRBJ1-1, with unresolved D. This CDR3 is 17 amino acids long. Trimming took 2 bases from V and 1 from J, leaving 17 bases between them. Germline CDR1 and CDR2: LNHNV and YYDKDF (reference sequence).

This sequence joins TRBV25-1 and TRBJ1-5, with D unresolved. Germline V gene sequence: CDR1 MGHDK, CDR2 SYGVNS. V lost 2 bases and J lost 2, with 13 bases in between. This CDR3 contains 16 residues. CDR3 region: CASSEKSWQGNQPQHF. In DNA form, the CDR3 reads TGTGCCAGCAGTGAAAAGTCCTGGCAGGGCAATCAGCCCCAGCATTTT.

V and J are TRBV29-1 and TRBJ1-1; D unclear. The CDR3 has 13 residues. Trimming removed 4 bases from V and 5 bases from J, with 14 bases in between. Germline V CDR1 and CDR2: SQVTM, ANQGSEA. The CDR3 spells CSVVEGGRTEAFF. The CDR3 DNA is TGCAGCGTTGTAGAGGGAGGTCGAACTGAAGCTTTCTTT.

The chain links TRBV5-1 to TRBJ1-1, with 8 bases that match TRBD1. Germline-derived CDR1 and CDR2 are SGHRS and YFSETQ. CDR3 length: 15 amino acids. V shed 2 bases, J shed 6 bases, and the junction held 9 bases outside the gene matches. Written as DNA, the CDR3 is TGCGCCAGCAGCTTAAGGACAGGGCCCTTCGCTGAAGCTTTCTTT. Translated: CASSLRTGPFAEAFF. The variable domain in full, completed from reference TRBV5-1 and TRBJ1-1, reads KAGVTQTPRYLIKTRGQQVTLSCSPISGHRSVSWYQQTPGQGLQFLFEYFSETQRNKGNFPGRFSGRQFSNSRSEMNVSTLELGDSALYLCASSLRTGPFAEAFFGQGTRLTVV.

V is TRBV2 and J is TRBJ2-5, with a weak D call TRBD2 (6 bases). Germline V gene lookup returns CDR1 SNHLY and CDR2 FYNNEI. This CDR3 is built from 14 residues. V was cut by 5 bases and J by 2 bases, with 12 bases left in between. CDR3 sequence (DNA): TGTGCCAGCAGTCCCGGGAGACCACAAGAGACCCAGTACTTC. It codes for CASSPGRPQETQYF.

The CDR3 loop reads CASSLQGYEQFF. The CDR3 DNA reads as TGTGCCAGCTCACTACAGGGTTATGAGCAGTTCTTC. The J gene is TRBJ2-1, the V gene TRBV18, with D possibly TRBD1 on 6 matching bases. V lost 4 bases and J lost 8, with 9 bases in between. The CDR3 totals 12 residues. Germline values: CDR1 KGHSH, CDR2 LQKENI.

The gene calls are TRBV7-9 and TRBJ1-2; D possibly corresponds to TRBD1 (6 bases). This CDR3 comprises 14 residues. Germline CDR1 reads SEHNR; CDR2 reads FQNEAQ (reference sequence). V was shortened by 3 bases and J by 3 bases, with 11 bases between the two germline ends. The CDR3 spells CASSFTSGDYGYTF. The CDR3 bases are TGTGCCAGCAGCTTTACTTCAGGGGACTATGGCTACACCTTC.

This clone was recorded only once. V gene TRBV9 combines with J gene TRBJ1-2, with a weak D call TRBD1 (5 bases). V was trimmed by 0 bases and J by 6 bases, leaving 12 bases between them. CDR3 length: 14 residues. The germline gives CDR1 SGDLS, CDR2 YYNGEE. Written as DNA, the CDR3 is TGTGCCAGCAGCGTAGGGCAGGGTGTTCATGGCTACACCTTC. Translation gives CASSVGQGVHGYTF. Variable domain in full (rest from reference TRBV9 and TRBJ1-2): DSGVTQTPKHLITATGQRVTLRCSPRSGDLSVYWYQQSLDQGLQFLIQYYNGEERAKGNILERFSAQQFPDLHSELNLSSLELGDSALYFCASSVGQGVHGYTFGSGTRLTVV.

This chain joins TRBV10-3 and TRBJ1-5; D perhaps matches TRBD1 (5 bases). The CDR3 runs 16 residues. V lost 2 bases, J lost 0 bases, and 11 bases lay in between. Germline-derived CDR1 and CDR2 are ENHRY and SYGVKD. For the CDR3, the DNA is TGTGCCATCAGTGAGGGGGCACATAATAGCAATCAGCCCCAGCATTTT. Residues: CAISEGAHNSNQPQHF.

The gene calls are TRBV4-2 and TRBJ1-2, with a tentative D call TRBD1 (6 bases). The CDR3 extends over 15 amino acids. V shed 0 bases and J shed 8 bases, with 16 bases lying between them. Germline V gene sequence: CDR1 LGHNA, CDR2 YNFKEQ. The CDR3 sequence is CASSQEGRGSLGYTF. The CDR3 region has the DNA TGTGCCAGCAGCCAAGAGGGCAGGGGATCCTTGGGCTACACCTTC.

V gene TRBV12-3 or TRBV12-4 combines with J gene TRBJ2-7, with 8 bases lining up with TRBD1. Trimming took 6 bases from V and 5 from J; bases not matched to a gene: 6. This CDR3 is 13 amino acids long. The DNA of the CDR3 is TGTGCCAGCAGCTACGACAGGGGTCACGAGCAGTACTTC. This translates into CASSYDRGHEQYF.

The CDR3 here is CASSLAHVPSGHEDTQYF. The CDR3 DNA follows: TGTGCCAGCAGCTTAGCTCACGTCCCTAGCGGGCATGAAGATACGCAGTATTTT. The chain joins TRBV7-9 to TRBJ2-3, with 8 bases fitting TRBD2. Germline CDR1 SEHNR, CDR2 FQNEAQ (reference sequence). Losses at the gene ends were 0 bases for V and 5 bases for J; bases not matched to a gene: 13. CDR3 length: 18 amino acids.

The rearrangement joins TRBV29-1 to TRBJ1-3, with 11 nucleotides matching TRBD1. The CDR3 has 17 amino acids. The junction had 4 bases not matched to a gene; V was cut back by 0 bases and J by 0 bases. Germline V CDR1 and CDR2: SQVTM, ANQGSEA. The CDR3 nucleotides are TGCAGCGTTGAAGATACGGACAGGGGGCCCTCTGGAAACACCATATATTTT. It translates to CSVEDTDRGPSGNTIYF.

This rearrangement joins TRBV5-6 to TRBJ1-6, with TRBD1 identical over 11 bases. Germline-derived CDR1 and CDR2 are SGHDT and YYEEEE. CDR3 size: 16 residues. V shed 0 bases, J shed 7 bases, and the junction held 3 bases outside the gene matches. CDR3 coding DNA: TGTGCCAGCAGCTTGGGGACAGGGGGCCTGAATTCACCCCTCCACTTT. It translates to CASSLGTGGLNSPLHF.

V gene TRBV19 combines with J gene TRBJ1-2; tentative D call: TRBD1 (6 bases). This CDR3 has 15 amino acids. Germline-derived CDR1 and CDR2 are LNHDA and SQIVND (reference sequence). Trimming removed 5 bases from V and 0 bases from J, with 13 bases in between. CDR3 sequence: CASSQSGAANYGYTF. CDR3 in DNA: TGTGCCAGTAGTCAGTCAGGGGCGGCTAACTATGGCTACACCTTC.

The CDR3 nucleotides are TGTGCCAGTAGTATAGGGGGCACAGGGGTTATCTATGGCTACACCTTC. Translation: CASSIGGTGVIYGYTF. The chain carries TRBV19 and TRBJ1-2; TRBD1 matches 7 bases. This CDR3 region has 16 residues. After removal of 1 base from V and 4 bases from J, the junction contained 9 bases not matched to a gene. Germline-derived CDR1 and CDR2 are LNHDA and SQIVND (reference sequence). Variable domain in full (rest from reference TRBV19 and TRBJ1-2): DGGITQSPKYLFRKEGQNVTLSCEQNLNHDAMYWYRQDPGQGLRLIYYSQIVNDFQKGDIAEGYSVSREKKESFPLTVTSAQKNPTAFYLCASSIGGTGVIYGYTFGSGTRLTVV.

The genes are TRBV19 and TRBJ1-6, with a tentative D call TRBD1 (5 bases). The germline V gene has CDR1 LNHDA and CDR2 SQIVND (reference sequence). V gave up 7 bases and J gave up 10 bases, with 17 bases separating them. There are 14 residues in the CDR3. The CDR3 loop is CASTSGRGGSPLHF. CDR3 bases: TGTGCCAGTACCTCGGGACGGGGAGGGTCACCCCTCCACTTT.

V is TRBV27 and J is TRBJ2-1; the D gene is possibly TRBD2 (5 bases). This CDR3 spans 14 amino acids. Germline lookup yields CDR1 MNHEY and CDR2 SMNVEV (reference sequence). Between the trimmed V and J ends, which lost 4 bases and 4 bases, there was a span of 11 bases. CDR3 bases: TGTGCCAGCAGTTCGCCTAGCTCTTACAATGAGCAGTTCTTC. Translating gives CASSSPSSYNEQFF.

CDR3 DNA sequence: TGTGCCAGTACCCAACAGGGGTACACTGAAGCTTTCTTT. Residues: CASTQQGYTEAFF. The chain combines TRBV19 with TRBJ1-1; TRBD1 matches at 7 bases. Germline V CDR1 and CDR2: LNHDA, SQIVND (reference sequence). The CDR3 is 13 residues long. Trimming removed 7 bases from V and 3 bases from J; junction bases left unmatched: 5.

The V call is TRBV5-1, the J call TRBJ1-1; D is unclear. Trimming pared 0 bases from V and 0 bases from J, leaving 3 bases between. The CDR3 is 13 amino acids. The germline V gene encodes CDR1 SGHRS and CDR2 YFSETQ. The CDR3 DNA sequence: TGCGCCAGCAGCTTGGACATGAACACTGAAGCTTTCTTT. It translates to CASSLDMNTEAFF.

The rearrangement joins TRBV5-1 to TRBJ2-2; TRBD1 agrees at 9 bases. V was pared by 3 bases and J by 5 bases, with 26 bases of the junction left unmatched. The germline CDR1 and CDR2 sequences are SGHRS and YFSETQ. The CDR3 has 22 amino acids. This CDR3 is CASSSRGADGTGRIRGTGELFF. In DNA form, the CDR3 reads TGCGCCAGCAGCTCTAGGGGTGCCGACGGGACAGGGAGAATAAGAGGTACCGGGGAGCTGTTTTTT.

V and J are TRBV7-8 and TRBJ2-7; D is unclear. The CDR3 spans 11 residues. Trimming cost V 2 bases and J 5 bases, with 4 bases left between them. The germline V gene has CDR1 SGHVS and CDR2 FQNEAQ. The CDR3 spells CASSLFDEQYF. CDR3 DNA sequence: TGTGCCAGCAGCTTATTCGACGAGCAGTACTTC.

The chain links TRBV24-1 to TRBJ2-5; 11 bases fit TRBD2. V lost 5 bases to trimming and J lost 4 bases; unmatched junction nucleotides: 8. CDR1 is KGHDR and CDR2 is SFDVKD in the germline V gene. The CDR3 has 16 amino acids. The CDR3 sequence is CATSVETSGEGETQYF. CDR3 nucleotides: TGTGCCACCAGTGTGGAGACTAGCGGGGAAGGAGAGACCCAGTACTTC.

This clone was seen a few times. This chain uses TRBV6-1 with TRBJ2-3, with 10 bases that match TRBD2. The CDR3 consists of 17 residues. Germline assignment: CDR1 MNHNS and CDR2 SASEGT. J was trimmed by 2 bases and V by 1 base; bases with no gene match: 6. The CDR3 DNA reads as TGTGCCAGCAGTGAAGACCCAGCGGGGGGGACCACAGATACGCAGTATTTT. It yields the protein CASSEDPAGGTTDTQYF.

CDR3 amino acids: CASSLGRGQGTF. CDR3 bases: TGTGCCAGCAGCTTGGGCAGGGGGCAAGGCACCTTC. The chain has TRBV5-6 and TRBJ1-2; 8 nucleotides match TRBD1. Germline V gene lookup returns CDR1 SGHDT and CDR2 YYEEEE. J gave up 13 bases and V 0 bases, and 5 bases lay outside the gene matches. The CDR3 runs to 12 residues.

V usage is TRBV5-1 and J usage is TRBJ2-4; D is unclear. Germline V CDR1 and CDR2: SGHRS, YFSETQ. The CDR3 length is 16 residues. Deletions cut 0 bases from V and 0 bases from J, with 10 bases between. CDR3 protein: CASSLGTDLAKNIQYF. CDR3 sequence (DNA): TGCGCCAGCAGCTTGGGAACAGATCTAGCCAAAAACATTCAGTACTTC.

The chain couples TRBV2 to TRBJ1-3; no clear D gene. Germline loops: CDR1 SNHLY, CDR2 FYNNEI. The CDR3 length is 14 residues. V gave up 1 base and J gave up 0 bases, with 4 bases separating them. The chain's CDR3 is CASSEESSGNTIYF. Here the CDR3 DNA reads TGTGCCAGCAGTGAAGAGAGCTCTGGAAACACCATATATTTT.

This sequence joins TRBV29-1 and TRBJ2-3; D is undetermined. There are 14 residues in the CDR3. Between the trimmed V and J ends, which lost 5 bases and 1 base, there was a span of 13 bases. Germline V gene sequence: CDR1 SQVTM, CDR2 ANQGSEA. The CDR3 nucleotides are TGCAGCGTTCCCGTTGTGGGCCGCACAGATACGCAGTATTTT. Its protein product is CSVPVVGRTDTQYF.

This clone is a singleton in its sample. The chain joins TRBV6-6 to TRBJ1-2; maybe TRBD1 (5 bases). The CDR3 totals 16 residues. The germline CDR1 and CDR2 sequences are MNHNY and SVGAGI (reference sequence). V was trimmed by 2 bases and J by 0 bases, leaving 13 bases between them. The DNA for the CDR3 is TGTGCCAGCAGTTACCGGGGGGGGGAAGCTAACTATGGCTACACCTTC. This sequence encodes CASSYRGGEANYGYTF.

The chain uses TRBV3-1 (or the pseudogene TRBV3-2) and TRBJ2-5; 10 nucleotides line up with TRBD2. The CDR3 totals 15 residues. The germline V gene has CDR1 LGHDT and CDR2 YNNKEL (reference sequence). The J segment lost 4 bases and the V segment lost 0 bases, leaving 2 bases of the junction unmatched. This CDR3 reads CASSQEAGGRETQYF. As DNA, the CDR3 is TGTGCCAGCAGCCAAGAAGCGGGGGGGCGAGAGACCCAGTACTTC.

The chain couples TRBV6-5 to TRBJ2-3, with 9 bases that match TRBD2. Germline V lookup: CDR1 MNHEY, CDR2 SVGAGI. The CDR3 is made up of 15 amino acids. CDR3 sequence: CASTWRGGPGDTQYF. Here the CDR3 DNA reads TGTGCTTCCACCTGGCGGGGGGGCCCCGGAGATACGCAGTATTTT.